The 14 T cell receptor beta chains in this list originate from one sample, sequenced in a study of shared clonotypes between healthy human individuals. CD45RO-negative, CCR7-selected cells formed the naive CD8 fraction, which excluded terminally differentiated effector memory CD45RA+ cells. Here immunoSEQ multiplex PCR was the method, and the copy in TCRdb shows in-frame clones only, minus some. The sample yields nearly 2 million clones, approximately 94% seen once. The sequenced material came from naive CD8+ T cells sorted from blood. Receptors were obtained from a man between 18 and 29 years old in good health.

This clone was found once. The genes are TRBV11-3 and TRBJ2-3; TRBD2 matches at 15 bases. CDR1 and CDR2 from the germline V gene are SGHNT and YENEEA. The CDR3 spans 18 residues. V lost 5 bases to trimming and J lost 6 bases; unmatched junction nucleotides: 12. The chain's CDR3 is CASSPGMGLAGGVDTQYF. The CDR3 bases are TGTGCCAGCAGCCCTGGAATGGGACTAGCGGGAGGTGTCGATACGCAGTATTTT.

The rearrangement links TRBV6-5 to TRBJ2-2; D uncertain. This CDR3 has 14 residues. The V gene lost 4 bases and the J gene lost 0 bases, with 6 bases spanning the gap. Germline lookup yields CDR1 MNHEY and CDR2 SVGAGI. CDR3 region: CASSWRANTGELFF. The CDR3, as DNA: TGTGCCAGCAGTTGGCGCGCGAACACCGGGGAGCTGTTTTTT.

The V and J genes are TRBV9 and TRBJ2-2, with TRBD2 matching 7 bases. This CDR3 has 18 residues. Germline V CDR1 and CDR2: SGDLS, YYNGEE. The junction had 14 bases not matched to a gene; V was cut back by 0 bases and J by 6 bases. CDR3 nucleotides: TGTGCCAGCAGCGTAGGAACGAGACTAGCAGCTAAGGCCGGGGAGCTGTTTTTT. Translated, it gives CASSVGTRLAAKAGELFF.

The chain is built from TRBV6-6 and TRBJ1-2; D is unclear. The germline gives CDR1 MNHNY, CDR2 SVGAGI (reference sequence). CDR3 size: 15 residues. V was cut by 0 bases and J by 8 bases, with 16 bases left in between. CDR3 protein: CASSYSEGSPSGYTF. The CDR3 coding sequence is TGTGCCAGCAGTTACTCGGAGGGCTCCCCGTCGGGCTACACCTTC.

V gene TRBV28 combines with J gene TRBJ2-7; 10 bases are a match to TRBD1. CDR1 is MDHEN, CDR2 SYDVKM, per germline. V was pared by 4 bases and J by 3 bases, with 3 bases of the junction left unmatched. This CDR3 is built from 14 residues. In DNA, the CDR3 is TGTGCCAGCAGTTCGGGACAGGGGATCTACGAGCAGTACTTC. It is translated as CASSSGQGIYEQYF.

The chain uses TRBV13 and TRBJ2-7, with 7 bases identical to TRBD1. CDR3 size: 14 residues. Germline V gene data show CDR1 as PRHDT and CDR2 as FYEKMQ (reference sequence). With 5 bases clipped from V and 2 bases from J, the junction kept 6 bases outside the gene matches. Here the CDR3 DNA reads TGTGCCAGCAGCCGAGGACAGGAGACCTACGAGCAGTACTTC. Translated, it gives CASSRGQETYEQYF.

For this clone: This CDR3 is also generated by other DNA sequences in the sample. This chain connects TRBV27 to TRBJ2-7; tentatively, D is TRBD2 (5 bases). V was shortened by 1 base and J by 2 bases, with 9 bases between the two germline ends. The CDR3 extends over 14 amino acids. Germline-derived CDR1 and CDR2 are MNHEY and SMNVEV (reference sequence). CDR3 coding DNA: TGTGCCAGCAGTTTATATGGAGGCCCCTACGAGCAGTACTTC. It codes for CASSLYGGPYEQYF.

The chain combines TRBV2 with TRBJ2-7; possible D gene TRBD1, 6 bases. This CDR3 comprises 15 residues. The germline V gene has CDR1 SNHLY and CDR2 FYNNEI. The V end lost 2 bases, the J end lost 0 bases, and 11 bases lay between the germline ends. CDR3 bases: TGTGCCAGCAGTGAACCAGGGGATCCCTCCTACGAGCAGTACTTC. Its protein is CASSEPGDPSYEQYF.

As DNA, the CDR3 is TGTGCCAGCTCACCGTGGACTAGCGGGGCATCCTACAATGAGCAGTTCTTC. Translating it yields CASSPWTSGASYNEQFF. V is TRBV18 and J is TRBJ2-1; 12 nucleotides align to TRBD2. The CDR3 is 17 amino acids. Trimming removed 3 bases from V and 1 base from J; junction bases left unmatched: 4. Germline V gene data show CDR1 as KGHSH and CDR2 as LQKENI.

The chain uses TRBV11-2 and TRBJ2-2; D ambiguous. The CDR3 runs to 14 residues. Trimming left V 3 bases short and J 8 bases short, with 13 bases between. Germline loops: CDR1 SGHAT, CDR2 FQNNGV. The CDR3 DNA reads as TGTGCCAGCAGCTTTAGGTTTAGCCGTGGGGAGCTGTTTTTT. Translated, it gives CASSFRFSRGELFF.

The chain combines TRBV19 with TRBJ1-4, with D perhaps TRBD1 (6 bases). Trimming cost V 9 bases and J 7 bases, with 21 bases left between them. The CDR3 totals 15 residues. Germline V lookup: CDR1 LNHDA, CDR2 SQIVND (reference sequence). In DNA, the CDR3 is TGTGCCAGCAACCCCCAACAGGGATGGGGTGAAAAACTGTTTTTT. Residues: CASNPQQGWGEKLFF.

The chain links TRBV9 to TRBJ2-7, with TRBD2 as a possible D gene (5 bases). V dropped 3 bases and J dropped 0 bases, with 10 bases sitting between them. Germline V gives CDR1 SGDLS, CDR2 YYNGEE. This CDR3 spans 14 amino acids. CDR3 loop: CASSAGISSYEQYF. The CDR3 nucleotides are TGTGCCAGCAGCGCGGGAATTAGCTCCTACGAGCAGTACTTC.

Only one count was recorded for this clone. The rearrangement joins TRBV27 to TRBJ2-3, with 8 bases fitting TRBD1. The CDR3 sequence is 16 residues long. J was trimmed by 4 bases and V by 0 bases; bases with no gene match: 6. The V gene's germline CDR1 is MNHEY and CDR2 SMNVEV (reference sequence). The CDR3 sequence is CASSLSTGAVADTQYF. The CDR3 DNA reads as TGTGCCAGCAGTTTATCGACAGGGGCAGTCGCAGATACGCAGTATTTT.

The chain joins TRBV5-4 to TRBJ2-3, with TRBD2 matching 7 bases. The CDR3 runs to 13 residues. Germline V lookup: CDR1 SGHNT, CDR2 YYREEE (reference sequence). The DNA for the CDR3 is TGTGCGGGGGGGAGCGGGGGCACAGATACGCAGTATTTT. It codes for CAGGSGGTDTQYF.